A selection of T cell receptor beta chains follows, all from one sample in a study of long-term antiretroviral therapy in people with HIV. Sequencing used immunoSEQ multiplex PCR; TCRdb keeps in-frame clones, though not all of them. Of 9,500 to 15,000 clones in the sample, around 77% were seen once. The specimen comprised unsorted PBMCs, sampled 0.8 years before starting antiretroviral therapy. The receptors here all came from a woman aged 40 to 50 with HIV. CDR3s include the opening cysteine and the closing phenylalanine or tryptophan. Each record gives: CDR3 protein, CDR3 DNA, J gene, V gene, clone size, D gene. D genes are given only for firm matches. Only part of the rows carry a size: once, few, many, or a class if the clone is expanded.

CDR3: CASSPPGLAGTYEQYF
DNA: TGTGCCAGCTCACCTCCGGGACTAGCGGGTACCTACGAGCAGTACTTC
J: TRBJ2-7
V: TRBV18
size: -
D: TRBD2

CDR3: CASSLRAASSGRTSGELFF
DNA: TGTGCCAGCAGTTTAAGGGCTGCCTCTAGCGGGAGAACTTCCGGGGAGCTGTTTTTT
J: TRBJ2-2
V: TRBV27
size: -
D: TRBD2

CDR3: CASSPSTGYTDGYTF
DNA: TGCGCCAGCAGCCCGTCGACAGGTTATACGGATGGCTACACCTTC
J: TRBJ1-2
V: TRBV5-1
size: few
D: -

CDR3: CAISVSFGSVNTEAFF
DNA: TGTGCCATCAGTGTAAGTTTCGGATCGGTGAACACTGAAGCTTTCTTT
J: TRBJ1-1
V: TRBV10-3
size: -
D: -

CDR3: CASSSGWGNNEQFF
DNA: TGTGCCAGCAGCTCAGGGTGGGGGAACAATGAGCAGTTCTTC
J: TRBJ2-1
V: TRBV6-5
size: -
D: -

CDR3: CASSPPSEAYNEQFF
DNA: TGTGCCAGCAGCCCCCCTAGCGAGGCCTACAATGAGCAGTTCTTC
J: TRBJ2-1
V: TRBV7-9
size: once
D: -

CDR3: CASSTPGTGSYEQYF
DNA: TGTGCCAGTAGTACCCCGGGAACCGGGTCCTACGAGCAGTACTTC
J: TRBJ2-7
V: TRBV19
size: -
D: -

CDR3: CASSSGSPSYEQYF
DNA: TGCGCCAGCAGCTCCGGGAGTCCTTCCTACGAGCAGTACTTC
J: TRBJ2-7
V: TRBV5-1
size: few
D: -

CDR3: CASSSDRGRRQYSYEQYF
DNA: TGTGCCAGCAGCTCCGACCGGGGGAGAAGACAGTACTCCTACGAGCAGTACTTC
J: TRBJ2-7
V: TRBV13
size: -
D: -

CDR3: CASSLASGTYEQYF
DNA: TGTGCCAGCAGCTTGGCTAGCGGGACCTACGAGCAGTACTTC
J: TRBJ2-7
V: TRBV7-2
size: -
D: TRBD2

CDR3: CASSIVWPVGNQPQHF
DNA: TGTGCCAGTAGTATAGTTTGGCCGGTAGGCAATCAGCCCCAGCATTTT
J: TRBJ1-5
V: TRBV19
size: -
D: -

CDR3: CASSPGLAAYNEQFF
DNA: TGTGCCAGCAGCCCGGGACTAGCCGCCTACAATGAGCAGTTCTTC
J: TRBJ2-1
V: TRBV11-3
size: -
D: TRBD2

CDR3: CASSPPGTSIYNEQFF
DNA: TGTGCCAGCTCACCACCAGGGACTAGCATCTACAATGAGCAGTTCTTC
J: TRBJ2-1
V: TRBV18
size: -
D: TRBD2

CDR3: CASSRGQSSYNEQFF
DNA: TGTGCCAGCAGTCGGGGACAAAGCTCCTACAATGAGCAGTTCTTC
J: TRBJ2-1
V: TRBV6-5
size: medium-sized
D: -

CDR3: CASSQDWAGWTDTQYF
DNA: TGCGCCAGCAGCCAAGACTGGGCGGGTTGGACAGATACGCAGTATTTT
J: TRBJ2-3
V: TRBV4-1
size: -
D: -

CDR3: CASSEGDRPNEKLFF
DNA: TGTGCCAGCAGCGAAGGGGACCGTCCAAATGAAAAACTGTTTTTT
J: TRBJ1-4
V: TRBV9
size: -
D: -

CDR3: CASSLTSVGAQYF
DNA: TGTGCCAGCAGCTTAACTAGCGTGGGGGCGCAGTATTTT
J: TRBJ2-3
V: TRBV7-8
size: -
D: TRBD2

CDR3: CASSLFAGGANYGYTF
DNA: TGTGCCAGCAGTTTATTTGCGGGGGGCGCTAACTATGGCTACACCTTC
J: TRBJ1-2
V: TRBV28
size: -
D: -

CDR3: CASSLGVEHNEQFF
DNA: TGTGCCAGCTCACTTGGGGTAGAGCACAATGAGCAGTTCTTC
J: TRBJ2-1
V: TRBV18
size: -
D: -

CDR3: CASSPNSYEQYF
DNA: TGTGCCAGCAGTCCAAACTCCTACGAGCAGTACTTC
J: TRBJ2-7
V: TRBV27
size: -
D: -

CDR3: CASSEVGAANYGYTF
DNA: TGTGCCAGCAGTGAAGTTGGGGCAGCCAACTATGGCTACACCTTC
J: TRBJ1-2
V: TRBV2
size: few
D: -

CDR3: CASSSPLAEPGEQYF
DNA: TGTGCCAGCAGCTCTCCCCTAGCGGAGCCGGGGGAGCAGTACTTC
J: TRBJ2-7
V: TRBV11-2
size: few
D: TRBD2

CDR3: CASKVEGANYGYTF
DNA: TGCGCCAGCAAGGTAGAGGGAGCTAACTATGGCTACACCTTC
J: TRBJ1-2
V: TRBV10-2
size: -
D: -

CDR3: CASSLNLAGWGQETQYF
DNA: TGCGCCAGCAGCTTGAATCTAGCGGGCTGGGGGCAAGAGACCCAGTACTTC
J: TRBJ2-5
V: TRBV5-1
size: once
D: TRBD2

CDR3: CASSYSSGSGANVLTF
DNA: TGTGCCAGCAGTTACTCTAGCGGTTCTGGGGCCAACGTCCTGACTTTC
J: TRBJ2-6
V: TRBV6-6
size: -
D: -

CDR3: CASSPRLDGPYEQYF
DNA: TGTGCCAGCAGTCCCCGCCTCGACGGACCCTACGAGCAGTACTTC
J: TRBJ2-7
V: TRBV6-6
size: -
D: -

CDR3: CASSSQGGSTGELFF
DNA: TGTGCCAGCAGCTCCCAAGGCGGGAGCACCGGGGAGCTGTTTTTT
J: TRBJ2-2
V: TRBV5-4
size: -
D: TRBD2

CDR3: CASSLSTVETQYF
DNA: TGTGCCAGCAGTTTATCGACAGTGGAGACCCAGTACTTC
J: TRBJ2-5
V: TRBV27
size: -
D: -

CDR3: CASRRHIQETQYF
DNA: TGTGCCAGCAGGAGACACATCCAAGAGACCCAGTACTTC
J: TRBJ2-5
V: TRBV5-4
size: -
D: -

CDR3: CASRQREGPRGYTF
DNA: TGTGCCAGCAGGCAAAGGGAGGGACCGCGGGGCTACACCTTC
J: TRBJ1-2
V: TRBV6-1
size: -
D: -

CDR3: CASSFGGATNEKLFF
DNA: TGTGCCAGCAGTTTCGGTGGTGCAACTAATGAAAAACTGTTTTTT
J: TRBJ1-4
V: TRBV28
size: -
D: -

CDR3: CASSQSGASRTKNIQYF
DNA: TGCGCCAGCAGTCAATCAGGGGCATCAAGAACGAAAAACATTCAGTACTTC
J: TRBJ2-4
V: TRBV23-1
size: -
D: -

CDR3: CASSARTSMVTDTQYF
DNA: TGTGCCAGCAGCGCTAGGACTAGCATGGTCACAGATACGCAGTATTTT
J: TRBJ2-3
V: TRBV4-2
size: -
D: TRBD2

CDR3: CASSLVSRGQGTGELFF
DNA: TGCGCCAGCAGCTTGGTATCTCGGGGACAGGGCACCGGGGAGCTGTTTTTT
J: TRBJ2-2
V: TRBV5-1
size: -
D: TRBD1

CDR3: CASTSLGTEETQYF
DNA: TGTGCCAGTACCAGCCTGGGAACAGAAGAGACCCAGTACTTC
J: TRBJ2-5
V: TRBV19
size: -
D: -

CDR3: CASSRGRVAETGETQYF
DNA: TGTGCCAGCAGCCGGGGGAGAGTTGCAGAAACAGGGGAGACCCAGTACTTC
J: TRBJ2-5
V: TRBV5-4
size: -
D: -

CDR3: CASSSPRLASHEQYF
DNA: TGTGCCAGCAGTTCCCCACGACTAGCTTCCCACGAGCAGTACTTC
J: TRBJ2-7
V: TRBV6-5
size: -
D: TRBD2

CDR3: CASLDGTRGYEQYF
DNA: TGTGCCAGCCTGGACGGCACACGGGGCTACGAGCAGTACTTC
J: TRBJ2-7
V: TRBV28
size: -
D: -

CDR3: CASSLGGVVSREQYF
DNA: TGTGCCAGCAGCTTAGGAGGGGTCGTTTCGCGCGAGCAGTACTTC
J: TRBJ2-7
V: TRBV7-8
size: -
D: -

CDR3: CASSQGRTGGYEQYF
DNA: TGCGCCAGCAGCCAAGGAAGGACAGGGGGCTACGAGCAGTACTTC
J: TRBJ2-7
V: TRBV4-1
size: -
D: TRBD1

CDR3: CASSTDRGRLDEQYF
DNA: TGTGCCAGCAGCACAGACAGGGGGCGCTTGGACGAGCAGTACTTC
J: TRBJ2-7
V: TRBV7-2
size: -
D: TRBD1

CDR3: CAIASEETQYF
DNA: TGTGCCATCGCCTCGGAAGAGACCCAGTACTTC
J: TRBJ2-5
V: TRBV10-3
size: -
D: -